This is a list of T cell receptor beta chains from one sample in a study of molecular identifiers for immune sequencing clone quantification. TCRdb recomputed calls from the PCR reads with MiXCR, one row per CDR3 protein. In the table there are some 88,000 distinct CDR3 sequences, about 21% of which are singletons. The sample taken for sequencing was naive CD8+ T cells from blood, with Jurkat cell RNA spiked in. The receptors were sampled from a human donor in good health. Some libraries in this study had Jurkat cell RNA spiked in. Both conserved end residues are part of each CDR3. D genes are given only for firm matches. Clone size appears in some rows only: once, few, many, or a class for an expanded clone.

J: TRBJ2-5; size: many; D: TRBD1; V: TRBV9; DNA: TGTGCCAGCAGCGGGACAGGTCAAGAGACCCAGTACTTC; CDR3: CASSGTGQETQYF
J: TRBJ1-3; size: NA; D: NA; V: TRBV9; DNA: TGTGCCAGCAGCGTAGGTATAGGGGCTGGAAACACCATATATTTT; CDR3: CASSVGIGAGNTIYF
J: TRBJ1-1; size: few; D: NA; V: TRBV28; DNA: TGTGCCAGCAGTTACCCCGTGACCAACACTGAAGCTTTCTTT; CDR3: CASSYPVTNTEAFF
J: TRBJ2-7; size: NA; D: NA; V: TRBV27; DNA: TGTGCCAGCAGTTTATCTCCCCCCTACGAGCAGTACTTC; CDR3: CASSLSPPYEQYF
J: TRBJ2-3; size: NA; D: NA; V: TRBV6-5; DNA: TGTGCCGGGGGGAATGGTGCAGATACGCAGTATTTT; CDR3: CAGGNGADTQYF
J: TRBJ2-7; size: many; D: NA; V: TRBV7-9; DNA: TGTGCCAGCAGCTCTTCCATCGCGGGGGAGCAGTACTTC; CDR3: CASSSSIAGEQYF
J: TRBJ2-3; size: many; D: NA; V: TRBV2; DNA: TGTGCCAGCAGTGAGGGGAGCACAGATACGCAGTATTTT; CDR3: CASSEGSTDTQYF
J: TRBJ2-5; size: once; D: NA; V: TRBV7-9; DNA: TGTGCCAGCGGGGCGGAGTTGTCTCCTCAAGAGACCCAGTACTTC; CDR3: CASGAELSPQETQYF
J: TRBJ2-3; size: many; D: NA; V: TRBV7-9; DNA: TGTGCCAGCAGCTCCCATACCCCGGCAGATACGCAGTATTTT; CDR3: CASSSHTPADTQYF
J: TRBJ2-7; size: few; D: NA; V: TRBV5-6; DNA: TGTGCCAGCAGCCCCGGCCGGAGTAGCTACTACGAGCAGTACTTC; CDR3: CASSPGRSSYYEQYF
J: TRBJ2-4; size: many; D: TRBD1; V: TRBV6-5; DNA: TGTGCCAGCAAAGATAGGACAGGGGACAACATTCAGTACTTC; CDR3: CASKDRTGDNIQYF
J: TRBJ1-1; size: many; D: NA; V: TRBV5-1; DNA: TGCGCCAGCAGCTTGGTTGCAGGGAACACTGAAGCTTTCTTT; CDR3: CASSLVAGNTEAFF
J: TRBJ1-1; size: many; D: NA; V: TRBV27; DNA: TGTGCCAGCAGTTCGTCGGTTAACACTGAAGCTTTCTTT; CDR3: CASSSSVNTEAFF
J: TRBJ2-3; size: few; D: NA; V: TRBV28; DNA: TGTGCCACCCACTGGGAGGATACGCAGTATTTT; CDR3: CATHWEDTQYF